This TCR beta chain was captured in a study of CD8 T cells in Susac syndrome (dated by TCRdb to between 2018 and 2021). Describing the broader study: The study used repertoire sequencing to test whether antigen drove CD8+ T cell activation and differentiation in Susac syndrome. The clonality of the CD8+ T cell repertoire was compared across approximately 11 healthy donors, some 14 Susac syndrome patients and around 16 multiple sclerosis patients. What the authors observed across the whole study: The TCR sequencing and HLA analysis was acknowledged to have included a relatively small number of individuals.

The germline V gene yields SGDLS for CDR1 and YYNGEE for CDR2. The CDR3 sequence holds 13 residues, the cysteine and phenylalanine included. The DNA shown is the 39-base CDR3, in frame from base 1. Deletion took 2 bases off V and 1 base off J, with a span of 6 bases between the germline ends. Peripheral blood CD8+ and CD4+ T cells from healthy donors, Susac syndrome patients and multiple sclerosis patients were profiled by high-throughput TCR beta sequencing. Multiple sclerosis controls were treatment-naive patients with stable or active relapsing-remitting disease fulfilling revised McDonald criteria. Bulk CD8+ and CD4+ T cells were purified by magnetic negative isolation, while CD8+ TEMRA cells were enriched using FACS. Blood was collected in EDTA tubes and processed within 24 hours, with PBMCs isolated through density gradient centrifugation. PBMCs intended for TCR sequencing were cryopreserved in liquid nitrogen and were subsequently thawed in a 37 degrees C water bath. The sorted or isolated CD4+, CD8+ and CD8+ TEMRA cells had a purity of 90% or higher.

This clonotype was observed once. Its antigen remains undetermined. No base quality information exists; no much larger clone differs at one position. A read on its own is weak evidence. RNA was extracted using the RNeasy kit, and roughly 0.5 to 1 microgram was reverse transcribed with random hexamers. The immunoSEQ multiplex PCR assay, which covers 54 Vbeta and 13 Jbeta segments, was used to amplify TCR beta CDR3 regions. Bias from PCR amplification was corrected by using a synthetic template baseline for primer optimization and for computational correction. On the study's bioinformatics: Reads were assigned to V, D and J genes according to IMGT and analyzed in immunoSEQ Analyzer, with only productive sequences retained. Clonality was computed as one minus Shannon entropy normalized by log2 of the number of productive unique sequences. For each patient and control, public and private clones were evaluated among the 100 most prevalent clones. Susac-specific clones were defined as absent from healthy and MS cohorts, about 1,100 published viral clones and other ImmuneACCESS disease sequences. TCRdb cleaned the public reads at Q25 with fastp, built clones with MiXCR and kept in-frame beta chains. Rows are combined by CDR3 protein, so each entry shows the most common genes and DNA. Here the V and J calls rest on TCRdb's processing, not on the authors' analysis. The sample includes approximately 280,000 distinct CDR3 sequences, with around 84% observed a single time. Over 0.09% of the sample belongs to the ten largest clones.

The origin of this receptor is a human donor with multiple sclerosis. The sequenced sample consisted of CD8+ T cells from PBMCs. The chain links TRBV9 with TRBJ1-1; no D gene is confidently identified. The nucleotide sequence is TGTGCCAGCAGCGTCCAGACGAACACTGAAGCTTTCTTT. This sequence encodes CASSVQTNTEAFF.